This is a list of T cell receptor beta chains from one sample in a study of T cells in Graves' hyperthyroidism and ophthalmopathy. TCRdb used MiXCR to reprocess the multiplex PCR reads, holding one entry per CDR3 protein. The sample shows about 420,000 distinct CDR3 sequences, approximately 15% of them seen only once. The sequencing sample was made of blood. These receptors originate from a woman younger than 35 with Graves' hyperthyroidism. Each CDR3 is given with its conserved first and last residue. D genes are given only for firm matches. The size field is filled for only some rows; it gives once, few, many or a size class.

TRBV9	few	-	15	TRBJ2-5	CASSVAGTPWETQYF	TGTGCCAGCAGCGTAGCTGGGACCCCGTGGGAGACCCAGTACTTC
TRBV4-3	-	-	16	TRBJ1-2	CASSQDSSRGGYGYTF	TGCGCCAGCAGCCAAGATTCCTCGCGGGGGGGCTATGGCTACACCTTC
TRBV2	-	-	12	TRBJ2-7	CASIDKHYEQYF	TGTGCCAGCATTGACAAACACTACGAGCAGTACTTC
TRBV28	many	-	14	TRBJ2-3	CASSPGTATDTQYF	TGTGCCAGCAGCCCCGGGACTGCCACAGATACGCAGTATTTT
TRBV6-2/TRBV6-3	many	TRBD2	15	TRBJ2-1	CASTFSGRAYNEQFF	TGTGCCAGCACCTTTAGCGGGAGGGCCTACAATGAGCAGTTCTTC
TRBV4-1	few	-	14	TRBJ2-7	CASSQGSDSYEQYF	TGCGCCAGCAGCCAAGGCAGCGACTCCTACGAGCAGTACTTC
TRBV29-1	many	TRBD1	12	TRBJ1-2	CSVQTGNYGYTF	TGCAGCGTTCAGACAGGGAACTATGGCTACACCTTC
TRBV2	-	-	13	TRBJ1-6	CASGDGHNSPLHF	TGTGCCAGCGGAGACGGGCATAATTCACCCCTCCACTTT
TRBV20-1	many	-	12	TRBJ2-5	CSARELQETQYF	TGCAGTGCTAGAGAACTCCAAGAGACCCAGTACTTC
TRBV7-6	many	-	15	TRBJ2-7	CASSPNPATAYEQYF	TGTGCCAGCAGCCCAAACCCCGCGACAGCATACGAGCAGTACTTC
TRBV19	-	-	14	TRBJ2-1	CASSIATNYNEQFF	TGTGCCAGTAGTATAGCGACAAACTACAATGAGCAGTTCTTC
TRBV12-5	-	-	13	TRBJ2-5	CASLRDTQETQYF	TGTGCTAGCTTGAGGGACACCCAAGAGACCCAGTACTTC
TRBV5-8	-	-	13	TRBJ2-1	CASTEGGYNEQFF	TGTGCCAGCACAGAGGGGGGGTACAATGAGCAGTTCTTC
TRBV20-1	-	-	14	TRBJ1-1	CSASDGAGLAEAFF	TGCAGTGCTAGTGACGGGGCCGGGTTGGCTGAAGCTTTCTTT
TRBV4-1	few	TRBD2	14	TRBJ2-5	CAGSRGLAGETQYF	TGCGCCGGCAGCCGAGGACTAGCCGGAGAGACCCAGTACTTC
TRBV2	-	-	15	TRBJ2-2	CASGGRTGPSGELFF	TGTGCCAGCGGGGGACGGACGGGGCCCTCCGGGGAGCTGTTTTTT
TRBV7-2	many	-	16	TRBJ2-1	CASSLDITRGVNEQFF	TGTGCCAGCAGCTTAGATATAACGAGGGGGGTCAATGAGCAGTTCTTC
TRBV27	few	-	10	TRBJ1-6	CASSTHLLHF	TGTGCCAGCAGTACTCACCTCCTCCACTTT
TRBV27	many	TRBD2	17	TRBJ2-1	CASRFLGLSTSEDEQFF	TGTGCCAGCAGATTTTTAGGCCTCTCGACTAGCGAGGATGAGCAGTTCTTC
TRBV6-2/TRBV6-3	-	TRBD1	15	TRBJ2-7	CASSFSQGESYEQYF	TGTGCCAGCAGTTTCTCACAGGGGGAATCCTACGAGCAGTACTTC
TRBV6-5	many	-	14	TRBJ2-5	CASSYSTHQETQYF	TGTGCCAGCAGTTACTCGACTCATCAAGAGACCCAGTACTTC
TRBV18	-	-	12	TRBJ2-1	CASSPYGGEQFF	TGTGCCAGCTCTCCTTATGGGGGTGAGCAGTTCTTC
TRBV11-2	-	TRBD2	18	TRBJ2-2	CASSLPPGLAVARGELFF	TGTGCCAGCAGCTTACCTCCGGGACTAGCGGTCGCTCGCGGGGAGCTGTTTTTT
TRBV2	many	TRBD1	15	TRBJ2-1	CASRGGQGAYNEQFF	TGTGCCAGCAGAGGTGGACAGGGGGCCTACAATGAGCAGTTCTTC
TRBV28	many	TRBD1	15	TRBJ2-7	CASSFRQGAPHEQYF	TGTGCCAGCAGTTTCAGACAGGGGGCCCCCCACGAGCAGTACTTC
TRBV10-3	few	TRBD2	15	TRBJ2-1	CASGGTSGRGGEQFF	TGTGCCAGCGGTGGGACTAGCGGGAGAGGAGGTGAGCAGTTCTTC
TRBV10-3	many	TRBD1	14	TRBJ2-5	CAISPGDSGETQYF	TGTGCCATCAGTCCCGGGGACAGCGGAGAGACCCAGTACTTC
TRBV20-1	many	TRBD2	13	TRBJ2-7	CSAPSGGIYEQYF	TGCAGTGCGCCTTCCGGGGGGATCTACGAGCAGTACTTC
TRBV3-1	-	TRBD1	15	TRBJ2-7	CASSRGTAPSYEQYF	TGTGCCAGCAGCCGGGGGACAGCTCCTTCCTACGAGCAGTACTTC
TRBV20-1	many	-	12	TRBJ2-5	CSAWTTQETQYF	TGCAGTGCTTGGACCACCCAAGAGACCCAGTACTTC
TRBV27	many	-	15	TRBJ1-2	CASSLSGTGLNGYTF	TGTGCCAGCAGTTTATCAGGGACCGGCCTTAATGGCTACACCTTC
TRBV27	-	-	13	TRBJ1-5	CASSRIGRQPQHF	TGTGCCAGCAGTCGTATCGGGAGGCAGCCCCAGCATTTT
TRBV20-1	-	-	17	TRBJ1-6	CSAPTGQGRSYNSPLHF	TGCAGTGCCCCGACCGGGCAGGGACGCTCCTATAATTCACCCCTCCACTTT
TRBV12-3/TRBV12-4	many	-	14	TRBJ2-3	CASTRLRSTDTQYF	TGTGCCAGCACCCGTCTAAGATCCACAGATACGCAGTATTTT
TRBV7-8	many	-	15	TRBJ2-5	CASSFGDMGQETQYF	TGTGCCAGCAGCTTTGGGGATATGGGACAAGAGACCCAGTACTTC
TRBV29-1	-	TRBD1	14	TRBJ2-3	CSVEATGVGDTQYF	TGCAGCGTTGAGGCGACAGGGGTTGGAGATACGCAGTATTTT
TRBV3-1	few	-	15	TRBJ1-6	CASSPTRGGSSPLHF	TGTGCCAGCAGCCCTACTAGGGGAGGAAGTTCACCCCTCCACTTT
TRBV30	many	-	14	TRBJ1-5	CAWSDGSFNQPQHF	TGTGCCTGGAGTGATGGCAGTTTTAATCAGCCCCAGCATTTT
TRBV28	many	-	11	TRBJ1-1	CASTGGTEAFF	TGTGCCAGCACGGGGGGGACTGAAGCTTTCTTT
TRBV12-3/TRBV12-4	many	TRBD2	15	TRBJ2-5	CASSPGTTFQETQYF	TGTGCCAGCAGCCCCGGGACTACCTTCCAAGAGACCCAGTACTTC
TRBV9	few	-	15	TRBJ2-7	CASSVGGSKQVEQYF	TGTGCCAGCAGCGTAGGGGGGTCAAAGCAGGTCGAGCAGTACTTC
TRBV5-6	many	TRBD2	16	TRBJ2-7	CASSSTSGMGAYEQYF	TGTGCCAGCAGTTCGACTAGCGGGATGGGGGCCTACGAGCAGTACTTC
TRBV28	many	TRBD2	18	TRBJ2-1	CASSPLLAGGPFLNEQFF	TGTGCCAGCAGTCCACTCTTAGCGGGAGGGCCGTTCCTCAATGAGCAGTTCTTC
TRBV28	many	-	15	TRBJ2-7	CASSFFSGRTNEQYF	TGTGCCAGCAGTTTTTTTTCGGGGAGGACGAACGAGCAGTACTTC
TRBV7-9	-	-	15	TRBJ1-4	CASSRDPAGLEKLFF	TGTGCCAGCAGCCGTGACCCTGCAGGGCTGGAAAAACTGTTTTTT
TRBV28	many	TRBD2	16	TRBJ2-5	CASSRGLAGGPETQYF	TGTGCCAGCAGCCGTGGACTAGCGGGAGGGCCGGAGACCCAGTACTTC
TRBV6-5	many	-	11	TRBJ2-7	CASSYSREQYF	TGTGCCAGCAGTTACTCCCGGGAGCAGTACTTC
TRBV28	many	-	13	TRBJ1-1	CAAASGPNTEAFF	TGTGCCGCGGCCAGTGGACCGAACACTGAAGCTTTCTTT